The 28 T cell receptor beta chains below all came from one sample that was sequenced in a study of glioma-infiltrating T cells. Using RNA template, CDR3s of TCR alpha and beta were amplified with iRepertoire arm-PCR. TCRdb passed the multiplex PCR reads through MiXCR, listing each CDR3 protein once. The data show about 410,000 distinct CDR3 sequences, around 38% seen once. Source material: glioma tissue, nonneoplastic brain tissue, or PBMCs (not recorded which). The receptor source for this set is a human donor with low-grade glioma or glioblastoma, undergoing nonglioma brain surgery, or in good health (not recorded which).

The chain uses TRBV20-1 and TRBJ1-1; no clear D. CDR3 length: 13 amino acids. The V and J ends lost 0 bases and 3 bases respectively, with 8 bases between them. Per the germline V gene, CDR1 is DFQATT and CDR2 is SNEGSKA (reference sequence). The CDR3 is CSARDSLYTEAFF. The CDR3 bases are TGCAGTGCTAGAGACAGCTTATACACTGAAGCTTTCTTT.

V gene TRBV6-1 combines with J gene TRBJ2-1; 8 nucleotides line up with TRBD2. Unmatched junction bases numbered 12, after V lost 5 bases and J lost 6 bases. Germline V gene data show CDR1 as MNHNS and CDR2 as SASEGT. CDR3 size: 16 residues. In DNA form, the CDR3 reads TGTGCCAGCAGTCTCCCGACTAGCGTTGGCAGCAATGAGCAGTTCTTC. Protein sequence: CASSLPTSVGSNEQFF.

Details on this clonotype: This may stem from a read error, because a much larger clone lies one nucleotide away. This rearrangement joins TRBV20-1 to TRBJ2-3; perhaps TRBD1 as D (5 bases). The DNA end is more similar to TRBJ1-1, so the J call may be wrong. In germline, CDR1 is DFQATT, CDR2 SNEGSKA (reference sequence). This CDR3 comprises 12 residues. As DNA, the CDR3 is TGCAGTGCTAGGCCGGGGGTCACTGGAGCTTTCTTT. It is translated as CSARPGVTGAFF.

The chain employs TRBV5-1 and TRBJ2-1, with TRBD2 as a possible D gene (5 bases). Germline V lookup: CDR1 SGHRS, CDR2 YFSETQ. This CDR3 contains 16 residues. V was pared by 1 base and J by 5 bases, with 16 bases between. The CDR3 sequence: CASSLIRAEANNEQFF. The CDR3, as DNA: TGCGCCAGCAGCTTGATACGAGCGGAAGCAAACAATGAGCAGTTCTTC.

In nucleotides, the CDR3 is TGTGCCAGCTCAGGGCAGGTCGACACTCAGCCCCAGCATTTT. It is translated as CASSGQVDTQPQHF. This sequence joins TRBV18 and TRBJ1-5; no clear D gene. The ends were cut back, 5 bases at V and 6 bases at J, with 14 bases in the middle. There are 14 residues in the CDR3. CDR1 and CDR2 (germline): KGHSH, LQKENI. The full variable domain, rest sourced from reference TRBV18 and TRBJ1-5, is NAGVMQNPRHLVRRRGQEARLRCSPMKGHSHVYWYRQLPEEGLKFMVYLQKENIIDESGMPKERFSAEFPKEGPSILRIQQVVRGDSAAYFCASSGQVDTQPQHFGDGTRLSIL.

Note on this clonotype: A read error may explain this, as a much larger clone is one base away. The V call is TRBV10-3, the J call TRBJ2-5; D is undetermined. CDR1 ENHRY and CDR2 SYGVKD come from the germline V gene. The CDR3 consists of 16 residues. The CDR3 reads CASSLSFKVSATEQYF. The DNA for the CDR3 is TGTGCCAGCAGTTTATCGTTTAAGGTTTCGGCTACAGAGCAGTACTTC.

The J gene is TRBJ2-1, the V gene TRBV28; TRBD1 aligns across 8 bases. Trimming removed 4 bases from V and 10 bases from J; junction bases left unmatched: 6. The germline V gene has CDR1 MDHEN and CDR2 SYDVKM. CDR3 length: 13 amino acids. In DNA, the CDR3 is TGTGCCAGCAGTTCAGGACAGGGTTACGAGCAGTTCTTC. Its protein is CASSSGQGYEQFF.

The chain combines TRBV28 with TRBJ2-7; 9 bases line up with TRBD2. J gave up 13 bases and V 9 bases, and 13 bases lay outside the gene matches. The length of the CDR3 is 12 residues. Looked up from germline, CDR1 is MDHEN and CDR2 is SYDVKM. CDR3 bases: TGTGCCAGTGCCCAGACTAGCGGAAGATGTTACTTC. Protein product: CASAQTSGRCYF. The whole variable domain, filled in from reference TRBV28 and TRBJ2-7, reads DVKVTQSSRYLVKRTGEKVFLECVQDMDHENMFWYRQDPGLGLRLIYFSYDVKMKEKGDIPEGYSVSREKKERFSLILESASTNQTSMYLCASAQTSGRCYFGPGTRLTVT.

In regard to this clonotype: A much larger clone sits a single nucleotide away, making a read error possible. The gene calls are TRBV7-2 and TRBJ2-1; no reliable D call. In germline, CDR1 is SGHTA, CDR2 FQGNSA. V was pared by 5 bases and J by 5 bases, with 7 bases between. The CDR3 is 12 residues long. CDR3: CASSASHNEQFF. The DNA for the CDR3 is TGTGCCAGCAGCGCATCGCACAATGAGCAGTTCTTC.

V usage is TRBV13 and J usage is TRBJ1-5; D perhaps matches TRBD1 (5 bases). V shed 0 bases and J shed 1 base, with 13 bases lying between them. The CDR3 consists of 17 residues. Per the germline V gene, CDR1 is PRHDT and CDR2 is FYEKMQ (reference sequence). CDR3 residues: CASSLGSGGKSNQPQHF. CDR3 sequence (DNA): TGTGCCAGCAGCTTAGGATCTGGGGGGAAGAGCAATCAGCCCCAGCATTTT.

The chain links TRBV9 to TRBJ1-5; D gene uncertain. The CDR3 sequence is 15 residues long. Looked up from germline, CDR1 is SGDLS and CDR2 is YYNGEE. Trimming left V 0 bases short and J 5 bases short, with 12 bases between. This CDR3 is CASSVGPGFDQPQHF. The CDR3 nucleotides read TGTGCCAGCAGCGTAGGTCCAGGTTTCGATCAGCCCCAGCATTTT.

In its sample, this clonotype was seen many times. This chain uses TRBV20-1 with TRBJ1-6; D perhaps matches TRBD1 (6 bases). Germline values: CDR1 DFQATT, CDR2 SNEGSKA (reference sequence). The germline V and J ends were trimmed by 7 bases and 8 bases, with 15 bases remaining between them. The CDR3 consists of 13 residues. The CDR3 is CSVLGQRDSPLHF. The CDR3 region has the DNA TGCAGTGTACTCGGACAGAGAGATTCACCCCTCCACTTT.

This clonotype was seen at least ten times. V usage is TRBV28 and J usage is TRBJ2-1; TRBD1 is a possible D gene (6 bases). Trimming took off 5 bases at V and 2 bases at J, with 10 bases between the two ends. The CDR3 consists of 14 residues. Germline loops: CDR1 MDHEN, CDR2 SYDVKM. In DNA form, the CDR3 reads TGTGCCAGCAGTCCGACAGGCCCCTACAATGAGCAGTTCTTC. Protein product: CASSPTGPYNEQFF.

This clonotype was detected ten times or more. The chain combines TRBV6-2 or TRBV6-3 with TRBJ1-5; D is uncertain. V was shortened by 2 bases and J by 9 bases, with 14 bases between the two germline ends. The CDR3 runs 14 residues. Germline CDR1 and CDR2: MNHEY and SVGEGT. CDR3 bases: TGTGCCAGCAGTTACGGAGGGTGGCCAGGGCCCCAGCATTTT. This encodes CASSYGGWPGPQHF.

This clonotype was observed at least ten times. The chain's CDR3 is CASSYSPGQDYEQYF. The CDR3 nucleotides read TGTGCCAGCAGTTACTCCCCGGGACAGGACTACGAGCAGTACTTC. The rearrangement joins TRBV6-6 to TRBJ2-7; 8 nucleotides line up with TRBD1. Germline V CDR1 and CDR2: MNHNY, SVGAGI (reference sequence). The CDR3 runs 15 residues. Unmatched junction bases numbered 4, after V lost 0 bases and J lost 3 bases.

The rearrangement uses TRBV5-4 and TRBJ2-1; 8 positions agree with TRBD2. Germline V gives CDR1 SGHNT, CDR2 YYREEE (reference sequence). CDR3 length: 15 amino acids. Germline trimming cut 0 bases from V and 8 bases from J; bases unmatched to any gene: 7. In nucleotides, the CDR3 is TGTGCCAGCAGCTTGGGCGGGACTAGTTTCGATGAGCAGTTCTTC. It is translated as CASSLGGTSFDEQFF.

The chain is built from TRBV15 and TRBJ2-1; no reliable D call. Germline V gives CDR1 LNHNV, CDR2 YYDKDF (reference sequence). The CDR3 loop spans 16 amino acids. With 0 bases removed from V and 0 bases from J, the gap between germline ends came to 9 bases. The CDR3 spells CATSREPSNSYNEQFF. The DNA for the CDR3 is TGTGCCACCAGCAGAGAGCCAAGCAACTCCTACAATGAGCAGTTCTTC.

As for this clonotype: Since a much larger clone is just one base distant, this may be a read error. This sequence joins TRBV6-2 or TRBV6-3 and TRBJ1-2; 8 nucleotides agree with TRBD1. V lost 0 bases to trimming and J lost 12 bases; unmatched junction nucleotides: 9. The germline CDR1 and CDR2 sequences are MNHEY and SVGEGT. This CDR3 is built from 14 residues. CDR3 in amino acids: CASSYSQGAEGNTF. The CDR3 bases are TGTGCCAGCAGTTACTCGCAGGGGGCGGAAGGCAACACCTTC.

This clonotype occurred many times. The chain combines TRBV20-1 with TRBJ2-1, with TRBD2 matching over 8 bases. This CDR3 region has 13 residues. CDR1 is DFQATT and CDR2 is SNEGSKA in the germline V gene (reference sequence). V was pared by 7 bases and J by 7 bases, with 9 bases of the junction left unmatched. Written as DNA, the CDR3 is TGCAGTGTTCCGGGACTAGTAAGAAATGAGCAGTTCTTC. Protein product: CSVPGLVRNEQFF.

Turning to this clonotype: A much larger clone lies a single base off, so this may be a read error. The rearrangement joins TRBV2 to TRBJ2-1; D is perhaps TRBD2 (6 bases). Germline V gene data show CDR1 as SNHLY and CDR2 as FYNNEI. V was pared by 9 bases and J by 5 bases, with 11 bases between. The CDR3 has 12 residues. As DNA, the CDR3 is TGTGCCAGAAGTCCTAGCGACAATGAGCAGTTCTTC. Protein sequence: CARSPSDNEQFF.

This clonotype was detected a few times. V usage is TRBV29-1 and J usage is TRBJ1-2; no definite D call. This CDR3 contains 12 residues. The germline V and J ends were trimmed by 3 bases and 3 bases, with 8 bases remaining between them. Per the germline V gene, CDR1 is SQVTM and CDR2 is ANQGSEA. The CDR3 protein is CSVEGGDYGYTF. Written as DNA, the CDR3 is TGCAGCGTTGAGGGTGGGGACTATGGCTACACCTTC. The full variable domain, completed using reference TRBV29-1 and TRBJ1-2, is SAVISQKPSRDICQRGTSLTIQCQVDSQVTMMFWYRQQPGQSLTLIATANQGSEATYESGFVIDKFPISRPNLTFSTLTVSNMSPEDSSIYLCSVEGGDYGYTFGSGTRLTVV.

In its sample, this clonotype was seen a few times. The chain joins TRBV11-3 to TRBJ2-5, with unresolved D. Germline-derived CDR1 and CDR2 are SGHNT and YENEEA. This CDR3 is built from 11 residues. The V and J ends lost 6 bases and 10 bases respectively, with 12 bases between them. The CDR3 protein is CASSQGGSQYF. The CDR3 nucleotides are TGTGCCAGCAGTCAAGGTGGAAGCCAGTACTTC.

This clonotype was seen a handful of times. The CDR3 reads CSAVDSLRRGANVLTF. The CDR3 DNA is TGCAGTGCTGTCGACAGTCTTCGGAGAGGGGCCAACGTCCTGACTTTC. The chain uses TRBV20-1 and TRBJ2-6; tentative D call: TRBD1 (5 bases). V shed 5 bases and J shed 4 bases, with 18 bases lying between them. Per germline, CDR1 DFQATT and CDR2 SNEGSKA (reference sequence). The length of the CDR3 is 16 residues.

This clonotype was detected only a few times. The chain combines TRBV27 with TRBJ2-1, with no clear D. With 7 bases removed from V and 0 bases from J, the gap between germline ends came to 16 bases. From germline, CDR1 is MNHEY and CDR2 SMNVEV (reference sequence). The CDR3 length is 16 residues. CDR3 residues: CASTNIGFSSYNEQFF. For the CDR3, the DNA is TGTGCCAGCACTAATATCGGCTTCAGCTCCTACAATGAGCAGTTCTTC.

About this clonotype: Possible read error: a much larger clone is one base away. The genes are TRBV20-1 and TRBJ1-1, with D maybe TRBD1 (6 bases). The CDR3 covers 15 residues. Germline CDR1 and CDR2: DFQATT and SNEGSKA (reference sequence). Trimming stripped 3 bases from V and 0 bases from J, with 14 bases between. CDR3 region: CSASDWTVMNTEAFF. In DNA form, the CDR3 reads TGCAGTGCTAGTGACTGGACAGTCATGAACACTGAAGCTTTCTTT.

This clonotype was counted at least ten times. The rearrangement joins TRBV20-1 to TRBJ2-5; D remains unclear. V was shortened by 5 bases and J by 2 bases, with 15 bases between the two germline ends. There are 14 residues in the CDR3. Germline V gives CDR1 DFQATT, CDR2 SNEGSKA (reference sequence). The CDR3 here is CSAPRSLGQETQYF. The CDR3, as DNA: TGCAGTGCTCCCCGTTCCCTGGGGCAAGAGACCCAGTACTTC.

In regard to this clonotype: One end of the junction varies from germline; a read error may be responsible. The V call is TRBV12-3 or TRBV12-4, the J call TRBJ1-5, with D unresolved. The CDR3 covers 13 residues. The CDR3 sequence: CVSSLNLNQPQHF. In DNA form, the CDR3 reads TGTGTCAGCAGTTTAAACCTCAATCAGCCCCAGCATTTT.

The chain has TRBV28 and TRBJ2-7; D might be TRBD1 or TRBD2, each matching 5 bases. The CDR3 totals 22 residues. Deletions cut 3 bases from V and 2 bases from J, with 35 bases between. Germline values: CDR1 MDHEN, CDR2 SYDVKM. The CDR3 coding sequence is TGTGCCAGCAGTTTCAACACCCCCCAACGGGAATATAGGGGCGGGTTGCCCTACGAGCAGTACTTC. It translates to CASSFNTPQREYRGGLPYEQYF.